These T cell receptor beta chains were read from a single sample in a study of shared clonotypes between healthy human individuals. Sequenced by immunoSEQ multiplex PCR; TCRdb stores in-frame clones only, minus some. The sample shows about 79,000 clones, roughly two thirds of them seen only once. The sample was memory CD8+ T cells sorted from blood. Receptor source: a man between 25 and 39 years old in good health. Each CDR3 is given with its conserved first and last residue.

v_call,j_call,cdr3_aa
TRBV21-1,TRBJ2-6,CASSEHRGTTNSGANVLTF
TRBV29-1,TRBJ2-7,CSVEGASGEYEQYF
TRBV9,TRBJ2-3,CASSVEGVTDTQYF
TRBV6-5,TRBJ2-7,CASSIGTGGYEQYF
TRBV6-1,TRBJ2-1,CASSEKAGAYNEQFF
TRBV29-1,TRBJ2-1,CSVTGRRIGPGYNEQFF
TRBV25-1,TRBJ2-7,CASSPPGTGLVNEQYF
TRBV30,TRBJ2-2,CAWSWTSNTGELFF
TRBV9,TRBJ2-7,CASSSRDRAYEQYF
TRBV6-6,TRBJ1-1,CASSYLGATEAFF
TRBV5-5,TRBJ1-4,CASSIPGTGFEKLFF
TRBV29-1,TRBJ2-7,CSVGGGSYEQYF
TRBV30,TRBJ2-3,CAWSRTSGRALDTQYF
TRBV14,TRBJ2-2,CASSHGQRSTGELFF
TRBV7-9,TRBJ2-3,CASSLAVGESPTDTQYF
TRBV9,TRBJ2-1,CASSEFRDPTNEQFF
TRBV6-6,TRBJ1-5,CASSSPGWNQPQHF
TRBV5-1,TRBJ2-3,CASSLDGTSLSTDTQYF
TRBV21-1,TRBJ1-2,CASSKFGSTRRVHRNYGYTF
TRBV2,TRBJ2-7,CASSEGPNYEQYF
TRBV7-9,TRBJ2-3,CASSRDTPGDTQYF
TRBV6-6,TRBJ2-7,CASSIGTPDYEQYF
TRBV13,TRBJ2-6,CASSLVPDGLSGANVLTF
TRBV7-9,TRBJ2-5,CASSYPGQGDQETQYF
TRBV7-9,TRBJ2-3,CAGEMHQGTQYF
TRBV2,TRBJ1-5,CASRGGEQPQHF
TRBV27,TRBJ2-3,CASSPTQLGPLTDTQYF
TRBV7-2,TRBJ1-1,CASSLGGGLNTEAFF
TRBV27,TRBJ1-1,CASSGPGVVTEAFF
TRBV6-1,TRBJ2-5,CASSEAGTSETQYF
TRBV6-4,TRBJ2-6,CASSLTGGSGANVLTF
TRBV28,TRBJ2-7,CASSSPTGVLVSRPYEQYF
TRBV6-1,TRBJ2-7,CASSIGTSSYEQYF
TRBV7-2,TRBJ2-7,CASSLAGVTYEQYF
TRBV5-1,TRBJ2-7,CASSLNSEQYF
TRBV18,TRBJ2-7,CASSLSGPGEQYF
TRBV7-8,TRBJ2-7,CASSSEGRLAGDRYEQYF
TRBV18,TRBJ2-7,CASSPAAGYEQYF
TRBV13,TRBJ1-1,CASSAVPRGAEAFF
TRBV7-2,TRBJ2-7,CASSWSTEEPYEQYF
TRBV27,TRBJ2-7,CASSLSTASSYEQYF
TRBV6-1,TRBJ2-2,CASSEARGQGSGELFF
TRBV25-1,TRBJ1-5,CASSETGEGNQPQHF